Detailed here is one T cell receptor beta chain. Its cognate antigen is unknown. The data were taken from a study of T cells in localized non-small cell lung cancer. Study results and caveats: Of the top 100 tumor clones, median around 60 were in adjacent lung, some 29 among its top 100. Among blood samples, higher T cell density accompanied longer overall survival.

Using immunoSEQ multiplex PCR, the repertoire was profiled, and TCRdb retains in-frame clones only, with some absent. Of about 1,000 clones in the sample, under 25% are singletons; the top ten hold about 19%. Germline lookup yields CDR1 SGDLS and CDR2 YYNGEE. This CDR3 is 14 amino acids long. The ends were cut back, 1 base at V and 8 bases at J, with 15 bases in the middle. This TCR derives from a woman aged 40-69 years with stage III lung adenocarcinoma. Sequencing used normal lung tissue next to the tumor, obtained before any cancer treatment. The rearrangement joins TRBV9 to TRBJ1-2, with D perhaps TRBD1 (5 bases). The CDR3 spells CASSVLGTGEGYTF. The CDR3 coding sequence is TGTGCCAGCAGCGTACTTGGGACCGGGGAGGGCTACACCTTC.